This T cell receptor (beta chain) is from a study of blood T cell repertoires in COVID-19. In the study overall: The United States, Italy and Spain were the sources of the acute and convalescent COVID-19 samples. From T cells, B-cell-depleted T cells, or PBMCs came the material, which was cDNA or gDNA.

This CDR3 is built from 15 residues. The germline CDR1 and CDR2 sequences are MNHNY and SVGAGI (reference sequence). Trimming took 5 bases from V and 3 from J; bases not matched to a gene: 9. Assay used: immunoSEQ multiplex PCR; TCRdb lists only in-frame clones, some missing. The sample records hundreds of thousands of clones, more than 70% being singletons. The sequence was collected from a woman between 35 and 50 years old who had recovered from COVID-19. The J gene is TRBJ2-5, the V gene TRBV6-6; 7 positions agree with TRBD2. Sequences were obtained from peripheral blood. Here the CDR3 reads CASSAGERLEETQYF. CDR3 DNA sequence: TGTGCCAGCAGTGCGGGGGAACGACTCGAAGAGACCCAGTACTTC.